The rows below give T cell receptor beta chains drawn from one sample of a study of T cell responses to AZD1222 COVID-19 vaccine. Profiling relied on immunoSEQ multiplex PCR, and the TCRdb table lists in-frame clones only, not all of them. This repertoire shows some 120,000 clones, approximately 85% found once; its top ten account for 3.5% to 5.5%. This specimen consisted of peripheral blood, obtained 28 days after the second AZD1222 dose. All receptors come from an adult who received the AZD1222 COVID-19 vaccine. CDR3s leave out the opening cysteine and the closing phenylalanine or tryptophan. D genes are given only for firm matches.

d_gene,v_gene,CDR3aa
.,TRBV19,ASSIEGQGREKLF
.,TRBV5-1,ASSPRGGTGEAEQY
.,TRBV3-1/TRBV3-2,ASSRGTGNTEAF
TRBD2,TRBV5-4,ASSLGGTRTNEQF
.,TRBV16,ASSQSRDYQPQH
.,TRBV28,ASSSDTYGYT
.,TRBV18,ASSQSENTGELF
.,TRBV9,ASSALGQEGYEQY
.,TRBV27,ASSLQGYTEAF
.,TRBV4-1,ASSQSHPKAF
.,TRBV27,ASSSSVQGYTELF
.,TRBV5-1,ASSFSLGGATYNEQF
.,TRBV2,ASSAGTFNTEAF
TRBD1,TRBV5-1,ASSLRTGPYEQY
.,TRBV6-2/TRBV6-3,ASSYGGHQETQY
.,TRBV6-2/TRBV6-3,ASSGYSEGSPYEQY
.,TRBV27,ASSLGRPPAYGYT
.,TRBV30,AWSGGGSGNTIY
TRBD1,TRBV6-5,ASSSNRGKTDTQY
TRBD1,TRBV10-3,AITGDRNQPQH
TRBD2,TRBV28,ASSFQRTSGGDEQF
.,TRBV6-2/TRBV6-3,ASSHPTGTGQPQH
TRBD2,TRBV7-9,ASSLLAGSHEQY
.,TRBV18,ASSPAGGQSSYEQY
TRBD1,TRBV18,ASSPPPTGDGYT
.,TRBV7-9,ASSLQGGLGNTIY
TRBD1,TRBV12-3/TRBV12-4,ASSTGVYNEQF
.,TRBV20-1,SASPGVAEAF
.,TRBV28,ATQMGGGGTEAF
.,TRBV5-1,ASRGTEPTGELF
TRBD2,TRBV28,ASRVAGETTEQY
.,TRBV6-5,ASSYSRYSNQPQH
.,TRBV5-1,ASSPGTTNTGELF
.,TRBV3-1/TRBV3-2,ASSQESRASEKLF